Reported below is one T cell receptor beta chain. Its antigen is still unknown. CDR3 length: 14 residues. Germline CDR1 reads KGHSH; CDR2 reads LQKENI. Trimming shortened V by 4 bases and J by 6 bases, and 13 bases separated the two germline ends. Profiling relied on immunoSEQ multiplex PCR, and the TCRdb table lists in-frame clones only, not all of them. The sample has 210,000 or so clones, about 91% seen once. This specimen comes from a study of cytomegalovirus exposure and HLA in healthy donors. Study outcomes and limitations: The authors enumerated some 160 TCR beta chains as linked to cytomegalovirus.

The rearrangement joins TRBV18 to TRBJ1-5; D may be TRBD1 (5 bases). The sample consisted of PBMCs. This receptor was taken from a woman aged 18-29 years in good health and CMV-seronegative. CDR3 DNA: TGTGCCAGCTCACAGTCAGGGATCAGTCAGCCCCAGCATTTT. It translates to CASSQSGISQPQHF.